This T cell receptor (beta chain) comes out of a study of shared clonotypes between healthy human individuals. The protocol was immunoSEQ multiplex PCR, while the TCRdb copy is restricted to in-frame clones and leaves out a portion. This sample carries roughly 2,300,000 clones, under 95% of them seen once, and the ten largest clones take 0.3% to 0.4%. Per the germline V gene, CDR1 is SGHTA and CDR2 is FQGNSA. The CDR3 length is 14 residues. The V and J ends lost 6 bases and 0 bases, in that order; junction bases with no gene match: 4. The origin of this receptor is a man aged 18 to 35 in good health. Some clones in this sample may be carry-over from other donors' samples. V is TRBV7-2 and J is TRBJ2-7; TRBD2 matches at 8 bases. Sequencing used naive CD4+ T cells from PBMCs. The subset denotes: CD45RA+ positively selected. The CDR3 nucleotides read TGTGCCAGCAGGTCAACTAGCGGCTCCTACGAGCAGTACTTC. Protein: CASRSTSGSYEQYF.